This TCR beta chain emerged from a study of OX40 agonist ivuxolimab in advanced cancers. Study-wide points: Some patients without response likewise showed low normalized clonal expansion.

Regarding this clone: Its specificity is unknown.

The CDR3 runs 15 residues. Germline V gene lookup returns CDR1 LGHNA and CDR2 YNFKEQ. Trimming at V came to 1 base and at J to 4 bases, leaving 4 bases not matched to a gene. Clones were sequenced by immunoSEQ multiplex PCR, and TCRdb holds only the in-frame ones, with some missing. Among 75,000 to 95,000 clones listed, approximately 85% were seen once. The sample here was CD4+ or CD8+ T cells sorted from blood, taken in a trial of the OX40 agonist ivuxolimab. The chain uses TRBV4-2 and TRBJ2-5; 9 bases match TRBD1. This TCR was recovered from an adult with an advanced solid tumor such as melanoma, head and neck, liver or kidney cancer. The CDR3 loop is CASSQGQGGGETQYF. CDR3 sequence (DNA): TGTGCCAGCAGCCAAGGACAGGGGGGAGGAGAGACCCAGTACTTC.